This TCR beta chain was observed in a study of identical twins. TCRdb reprocessed the 5' RACE reads via MiXCR and lists one record per CDR3 protein. The sample has roughly 480,000 distinct CDR3 sequences; 24% are singletons. V shed 1 base and J shed 4 bases, with 13 bases lying between them. CDR3 length: 15 residues. Germline V gene lookup returns CDR1 SGHDN and CDR2 FVKESK. Separately, the same data were catalogued under a study of T cells expressing NK-cell markers.

This clonotype was sampled from a woman in her late teens or twenties in good health. The gene calls are TRBV14 and TRBJ2-5, with D possibly being TRBD1 (6 bases). The source material was CD4+ T cells sorted from blood. Here the CDR3 DNA reads TGTGCCAGCAGCCAAGGAGTCCTGGGGGCAGAGACCCAGTACTTC. Its protein is CASSQGVLGAETQYF.